Shown below are 7 T cell receptor beta chains from a single sample sequenced in a study of T cell repertoires in cytomegalovirus infection (dated by TCRdb to the late 2010s). These receptors' antigens are unknown. The listed sequencing device is Illumina HiSeq 1500. TCRdb cleaned the public reads at Q25 with fastp, built clones with MiXCR and kept in-frame beta chains. Every entry covers one CDR3 protein and lists the most common genes and DNA from its rows. In all, the sample holds about 83,000 distinct CDR3 sequences, and approximately 30% of those were seen once. Clones ranked in the top ten supply approximately 71% of the sample. Interpreted using the paper, the treatment or condition label stands for: in vitro stimulation with specific CMV peptide epitopes to enrich CMV-specific T cells. The material sequenced was CD8+ T cells from cultured PBMCs, taken from culture after CMV antigen stimulation. The receptors here all came from a human donor in good health (CMV status not recorded). Some clones in this sample may be carry-over from other donors' samples.

This clonotype was seen a few times. The chain uses TRBV18 and TRBJ2-5; TRBD1 agrees at 10 bases. The CDR3 has 16 residues. Trimming took 2 bases from V and 4 from J; bases not matched to a gene: 7. Germline-derived CDR1 and CDR2 are KGHSH and LQKENI. The DNA of the CDR3 is TGTGCCAGCTCACCATTTCCGGGACAGGGGACAGAGACCCAGTACTTC. Residues: CASSPFPGQGTETQYF. Filled out from reference TRBV18 and TRBJ2-5, the complete variable domain reads NAGVMQNPRHLVRRRGQEARLRCSPMKGHSHVYWYRQLPEEGLKFMVYLQKENIIDESGMPKERFSAEFPKEGPSILRIQQVVRGDSAAYFCASSPFPGQGTETQYFGPGTRLLVL.

The genes are TRBV12-3 or TRBV12-4 and TRBJ2-5; 8 bases align to TRBD2. The CDR3 length is 15 residues. J was trimmed by 3 bases and V by 0 bases; bases with no gene match: 3. This CDR3 reads CASSLAGGAEETQYF. The CDR3 DNA is TGTGCCAGCAGTTTAGCCGGGGGGGCCGAAGAGACCCAGTACTTC.

This clonotype was counted only a few times. The CDR3 nucleotides are TGTGCCAGCAGTCCTCTCGAAGGGGCCTCCTACAATGAGCAGTTCTTC. Its protein product is CASSPLEGASYNEQFF. J is TRBJ2-1 and V is TRBV12-3 or TRBV12-4, with D tentatively TRBD1 (5 bases). The V end was cut by 5 bases, the J end by 0 bases, with 14 bases between. CDR3 length: 16 amino acids.

This clonotype was found a few times. The J gene is TRBJ1-1, the V gene TRBV12-3 or TRBV12-4, with TRBD1 as a possible D gene (6 bases). Trimming left V 7 bases short and J 4 bases short, with 22 bases between. This CDR3 spans 16 amino acids. The CDR3 loop reads CASTEGGPGLSTEAFF. CDR3 DNA: TGTGCCAGCACTGAGGGGGGACCAGGGTTGAGCACTGAAGCTTTCTTT.

This clonotype has just a few counts. The chain couples TRBV11-2 to TRBJ1-3; D ambiguous. This CDR3 has 16 residues. Germline CDR1 is SGHAT and CDR2 is FQNNGV. Trimming left V 1 base short and J 2 bases short, with 12 bases between. CDR3 in amino acids: CASSLGPGGTGNTIYF. The CDR3 bases are TGTGCCAGCAGCTTAGGGCCCGGAGGGACTGGAAACACCATATATTTT.

V usage is TRBV6-1 and J usage is TRBJ1-2; 9 nucleotides match TRBD1. The germline CDR1 and CDR2 sequences are MNHNS and SASEGT. V lost 0 bases to trimming and J lost 8 bases; unmatched junction nucleotides: 10. This CDR3 is built from 16 residues. The CDR3 nucleotides read TGTGCCAGCAGTGAAGCGCGTTGGGACAGGGTACAAGGCTACACCTTC. It is translated as CASSEARWDRVQGYTF.

The genes are TRBV5-4 and TRBJ1-2; possible D gene TRBD1, 6 bases. CDR3 length equals 15 residues. Germline CDR1 is SGHNT and CDR2 is YYREEE (reference sequence). V dropped 3 bases and J dropped 8 bases, with 20 bases sitting between them. CDR3 bases: TGTGCCAGCAGCTGGCAGGTGGCAGGGGATAAGGGCTACACCTTC. Translating it yields CASSWQVAGDKGYTF.